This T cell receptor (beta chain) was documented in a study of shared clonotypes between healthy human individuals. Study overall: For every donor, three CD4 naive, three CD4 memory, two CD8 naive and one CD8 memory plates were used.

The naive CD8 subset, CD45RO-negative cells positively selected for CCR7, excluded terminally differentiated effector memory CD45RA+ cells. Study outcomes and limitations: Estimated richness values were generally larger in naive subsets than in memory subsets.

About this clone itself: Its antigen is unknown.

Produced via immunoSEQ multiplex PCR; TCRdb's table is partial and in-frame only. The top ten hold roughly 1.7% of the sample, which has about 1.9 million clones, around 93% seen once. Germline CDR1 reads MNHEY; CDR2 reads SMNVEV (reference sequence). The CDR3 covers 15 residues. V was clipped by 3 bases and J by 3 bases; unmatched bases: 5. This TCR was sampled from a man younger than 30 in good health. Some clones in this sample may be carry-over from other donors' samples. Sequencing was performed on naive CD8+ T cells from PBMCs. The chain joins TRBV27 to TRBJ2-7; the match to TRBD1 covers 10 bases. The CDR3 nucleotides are TGTGCCAGCAGTTTGGTCGGGACAGGGGACTACGAGCAGTACTTC. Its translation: CASSLVGTGDYEQYF.